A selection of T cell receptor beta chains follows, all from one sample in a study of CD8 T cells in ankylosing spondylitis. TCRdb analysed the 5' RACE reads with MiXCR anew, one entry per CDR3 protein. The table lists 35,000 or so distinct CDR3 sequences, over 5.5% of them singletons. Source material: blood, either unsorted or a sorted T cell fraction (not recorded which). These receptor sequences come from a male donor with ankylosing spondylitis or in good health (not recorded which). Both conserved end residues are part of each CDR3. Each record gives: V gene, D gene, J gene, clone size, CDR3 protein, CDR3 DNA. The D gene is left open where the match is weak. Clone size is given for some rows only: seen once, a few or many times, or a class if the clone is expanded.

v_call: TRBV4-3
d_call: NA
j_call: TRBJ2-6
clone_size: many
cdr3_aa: CASSQDMAVGANVLTF
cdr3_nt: TGCGCCAGCAGCCAAGATATGGCCGTGGGGGCCAACGTCCTGACTTTC

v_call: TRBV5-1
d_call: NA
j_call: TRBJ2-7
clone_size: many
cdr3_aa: CASSSDRNLYEQYF
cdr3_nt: TGCGCCAGCAGCTCCGACAGAAACCTTTACGAGCAGTACTTC

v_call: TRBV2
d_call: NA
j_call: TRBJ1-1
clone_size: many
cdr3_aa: CASDQLGGWNTEAFF
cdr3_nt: TGTGCCAGCGACCAACTCGGGGGCTGGAACACTGAAGCTTTCTTT

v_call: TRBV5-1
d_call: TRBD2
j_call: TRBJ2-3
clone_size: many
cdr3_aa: CASSFWTSGRRERTDTQYF
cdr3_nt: TGCGCCAGCAGCTTTTGGACTAGCGGGAGACGGGAGCGGACAGATACGCAGTATTTT

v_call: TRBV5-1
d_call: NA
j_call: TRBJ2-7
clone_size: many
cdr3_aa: CASSRPADEQYF
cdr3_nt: TGCGCCAGCAGCCGACCAGCTGACGAGCAGTACTTC

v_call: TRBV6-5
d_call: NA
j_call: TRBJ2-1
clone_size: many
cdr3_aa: CASSYTGSDEQFF
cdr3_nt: TGTGCCAGCAGTTACACAGGGTCGGATGAGCAGTTCTTC

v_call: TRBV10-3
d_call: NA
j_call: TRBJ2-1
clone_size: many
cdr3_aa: CAISGVGSSYNEQFF
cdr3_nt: TGTGCCATCAGTGGTGTGGGCTCATCCTACAATGAGCAGTTCTTC

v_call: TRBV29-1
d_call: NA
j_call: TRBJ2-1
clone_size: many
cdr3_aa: CSVGGASPTYNEQFF
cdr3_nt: TGCAGCGTTGGTGGAGCTTCACCAACCTACAATGAGCAGTTCTTC

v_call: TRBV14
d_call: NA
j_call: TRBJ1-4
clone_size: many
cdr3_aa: CASSPDSNEKLFF
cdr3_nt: TGTGCCAGCAGCCCGGACAGTAATGAAAAACTGTTTTTT

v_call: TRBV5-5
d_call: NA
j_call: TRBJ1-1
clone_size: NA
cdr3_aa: CASSLVGSRRSIEAFF
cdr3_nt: TGTGCCAGCAGCTTGGTAGGGTCCCGCCGGAGCATTGAAGCTTTCTTT

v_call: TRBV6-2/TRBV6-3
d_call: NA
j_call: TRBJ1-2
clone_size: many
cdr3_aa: CASSSYSDYGYTF
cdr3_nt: TGTGCCAGCAGTTCCTACAGTGACTATGGCTACACCTTC

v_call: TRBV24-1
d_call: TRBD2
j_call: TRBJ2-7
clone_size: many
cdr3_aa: CATSDPRTSGRDEQYF
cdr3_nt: TGTGCCACCAGTGATCCCCGGACTAGCGGGAGGGACGAGCAGTACTTC

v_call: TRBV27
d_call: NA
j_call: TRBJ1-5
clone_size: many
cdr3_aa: CASSLTAGNQPQHF
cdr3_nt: TGTGCCAGCAGTCTAACCGCGGGGAATCAGCCCCAGCATTTT

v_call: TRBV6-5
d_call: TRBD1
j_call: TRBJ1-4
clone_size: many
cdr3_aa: CASGYRGPVEKLFF
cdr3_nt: TGTGCCAGCGGATACAGGGGGCCGGTTGAAAAACTGTTTTTT

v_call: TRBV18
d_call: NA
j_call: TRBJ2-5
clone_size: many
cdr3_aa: CASSPPLPAETQYF
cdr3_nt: TGTGCCAGCTCGCCGCCCCTCCCCGCAGAGACCCAGTACTTC

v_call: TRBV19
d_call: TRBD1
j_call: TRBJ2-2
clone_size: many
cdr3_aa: CASRRQGNTGELFF
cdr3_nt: TGTGCCAGTAGGCGACAGGGTAACACCGGGGAGCTGTTTTTT

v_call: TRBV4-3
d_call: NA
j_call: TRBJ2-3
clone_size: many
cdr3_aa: CASSQDLSTDTQYF
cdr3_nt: TGCGCCAGCAGCCAAGATCTGAGCACAGATACGCAGTATTTT

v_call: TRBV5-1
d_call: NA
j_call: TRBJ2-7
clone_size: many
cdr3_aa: CASSREGPIYEQYF
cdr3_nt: TGCGCCAGCAGCCGTGAGGGCCCGATCTACGAGCAGTACTTC

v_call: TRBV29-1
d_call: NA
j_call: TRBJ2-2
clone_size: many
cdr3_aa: CSVYVGGGAGELFF
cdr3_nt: TGCAGCGTTTACGTGGGAGGCGGCGCCGGGGAGCTGTTTTTT

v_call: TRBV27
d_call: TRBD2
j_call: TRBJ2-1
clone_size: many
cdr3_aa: CASSLSGTSGGPRFF
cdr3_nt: TGTGCCAGCAGTTTATCAGGGACTAGCGGGGGGCCGCGGTTCTTC

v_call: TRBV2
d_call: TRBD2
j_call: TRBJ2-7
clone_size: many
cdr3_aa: CASPPRAGAYEQYF
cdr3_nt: TGTGCCAGCCCTCCTCGGGCGGGGGCCTACGAGCAGTACTTC

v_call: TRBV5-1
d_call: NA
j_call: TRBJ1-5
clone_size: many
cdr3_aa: CASSLSVGSKPQHF
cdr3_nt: TGCGCCAGCAGCTTGAGCGTCGGCTCTAAGCCCCAGCATTTT

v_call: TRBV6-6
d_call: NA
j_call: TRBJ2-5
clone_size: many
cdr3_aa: CASSLYREAETQYF
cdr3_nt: TGTGCCAGCAGCCTTTACAGGGAGGCAGAGACCCAGTACTTC

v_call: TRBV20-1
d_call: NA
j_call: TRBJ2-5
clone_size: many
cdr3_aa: CSARRSGPSGTQYF
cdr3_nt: TGCAGTGCTAGACGCTCCGGGCCCTCGGGGACCCAGTACTTC

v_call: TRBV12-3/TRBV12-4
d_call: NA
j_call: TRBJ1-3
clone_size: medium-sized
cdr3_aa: CASTTWGSGNTIYF
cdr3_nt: TGTGCCAGCACCACTTGGGGCTCTGGAAACACCATATATTTT

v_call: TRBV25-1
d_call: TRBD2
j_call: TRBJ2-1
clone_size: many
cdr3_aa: CASSDPASGNEQFF
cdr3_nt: TGTGCCAGCAGTGATCCGGCTAGCGGGAATGAGCAGTTCTTC

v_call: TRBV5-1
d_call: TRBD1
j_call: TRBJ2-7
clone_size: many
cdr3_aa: CASSGDRVYEQYF
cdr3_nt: TGCGCCAGCAGTGGGGACAGGGTCTACGAGCAGTACTTC

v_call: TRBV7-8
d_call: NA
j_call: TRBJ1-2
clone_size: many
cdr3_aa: CASSSSGTGVWGYTF
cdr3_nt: TGTGCCAGCAGCTCTAGTGGGACGGGGGTATGGGGCTACACCTTC

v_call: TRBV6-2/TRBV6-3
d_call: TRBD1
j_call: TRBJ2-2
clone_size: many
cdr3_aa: CASRYRTGRNTGELFF
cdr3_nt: TGTGCCAGCAGGTATAGGACAGGAAGGAACACCGGGGAGCTGTTTTTT

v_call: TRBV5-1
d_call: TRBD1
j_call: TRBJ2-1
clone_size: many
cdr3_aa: CASSPVRGTGRRF
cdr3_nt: TGCGCCAGCAGCCCCGTCCGGGGGACAGGGAGGAGGTTC

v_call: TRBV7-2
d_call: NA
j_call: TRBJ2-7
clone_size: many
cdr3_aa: CASSLVPRSYEQYF
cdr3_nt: TGTGCCAGCAGCTTAGTACCTAGATCCTACGAGCAGTACTTC

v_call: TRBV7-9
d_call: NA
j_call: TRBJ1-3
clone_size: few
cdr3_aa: CASSPKTPKTGDTIYF
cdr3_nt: TGTGCCAGCAGCCCGAAGACACCGAAAACCGGGGACACCATATATTTT

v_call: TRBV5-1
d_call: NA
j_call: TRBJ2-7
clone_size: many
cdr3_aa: CASSLSTRDMSYEQYF
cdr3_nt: TGCGCCAGCAGCTTGTCTACGAGGGACATGTCCTACGAGCAGTACTTC

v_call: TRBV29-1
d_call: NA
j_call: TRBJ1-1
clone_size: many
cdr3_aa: CSVEDGAREAFF
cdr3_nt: TGCAGCGTTGAAGATGGGGCCAGAGAAGCTTTCTTT

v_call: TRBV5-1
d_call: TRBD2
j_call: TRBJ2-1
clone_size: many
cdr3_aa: CASSLTSGRHEQFF
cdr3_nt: TGCGCCAGCAGCTTGACTAGCGGGAGGCATGAGCAGTTCTTC

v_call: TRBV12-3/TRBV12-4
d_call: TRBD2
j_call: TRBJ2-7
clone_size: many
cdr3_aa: CASSPTPLAGGLFEQYF
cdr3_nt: TGTGCCAGCAGTCCTACCCCTCTAGCGGGGGGGCTGTTCGAGCAGTACTTC

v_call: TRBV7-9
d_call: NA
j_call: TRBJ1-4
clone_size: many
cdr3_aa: CASSPGLLRPNEKLFF
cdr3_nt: TGTGCCAGCAGCCCCGGTCTCCTCCGGCCTAATGAAAAACTGTTTTTT

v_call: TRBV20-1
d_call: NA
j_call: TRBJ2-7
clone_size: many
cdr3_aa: CSASSETTYEQYF
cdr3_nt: TGCAGTGCTAGTTCCGAGACGACCTACGAGCAGTACTTC

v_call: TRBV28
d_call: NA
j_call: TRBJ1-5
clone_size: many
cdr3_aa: CASSLGSSNQPQHF
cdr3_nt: TGTGCCAGCAGTTTAGGGTCTAGCAATCAGCCCCAGCATTTT

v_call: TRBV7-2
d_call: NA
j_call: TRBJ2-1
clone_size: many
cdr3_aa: CASSLRQGGLWGNEQFF
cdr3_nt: TGTGCCAGCAGCTTAAGACAGGGAGGGTTATGGGGGAATGAGCAGTTCTTC

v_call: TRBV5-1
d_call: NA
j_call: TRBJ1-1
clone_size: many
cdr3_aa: CASSLGRDTEAFF
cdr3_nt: TGCGCCAGCAGCTTGGGGAGGGACACTGAAGCTTTCTTT

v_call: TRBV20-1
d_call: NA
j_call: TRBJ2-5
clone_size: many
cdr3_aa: CSARSSTVETQYF
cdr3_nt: TGCAGTGCTAGAAGTAGTACCGTAGAGACCCAGTACTTC

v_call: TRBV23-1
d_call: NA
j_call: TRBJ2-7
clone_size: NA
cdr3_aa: CASSIRTGSSYEQYF
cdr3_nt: TGCGCCAGCAGTATCCGGACCGGGAGCTCCTACGAGCAGTACTTC

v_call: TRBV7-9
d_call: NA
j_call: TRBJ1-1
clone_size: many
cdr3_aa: CASRRAVPGAFF
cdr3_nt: TGTGCCAGCAGACGCGCGGTCCCGGGGGCTTTCTTT

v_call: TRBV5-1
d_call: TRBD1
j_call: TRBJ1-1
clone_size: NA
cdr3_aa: CASSFARGVEAFF
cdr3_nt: TGCGCCAGCAGCTTCGCCAGGGGGGTTGAAGCTTTCTTT

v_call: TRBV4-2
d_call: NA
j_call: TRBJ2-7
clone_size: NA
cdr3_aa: CAISPTNPYEQYF
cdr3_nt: TGTGCCATCAGCCCTACGAACCCCTACGAGCAGTACTTC

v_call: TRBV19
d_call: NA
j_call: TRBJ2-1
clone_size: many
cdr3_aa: CASRTSGHHNEQFF
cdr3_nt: TGTGCCAGTAGAACCTCCGGACACCACAATGAGCAGTTCTTC